The 32 T cell receptor beta chains reported below all come from one sample, sequenced in a study of blood T cell repertoires in COVID-19. Sequenced by immunoSEQ multiplex PCR; TCRdb stores in-frame clones only, minus some. The table has about 70,000 clones, roughly 80% seen once. Sequenced sample: peripheral blood. These receptors all stem from a human donor in a cohort sampled during active COVID-19.

This sequence joins TRBV2 and TRBJ1-2, with D possibly matching TRBD1 (6 bases). Germline V gene lookup returns CDR1 SNHLY and CDR2 FYNNEI. Trimming stripped 3 bases from V and 4 bases from J, with 9 bases between. The CDR3 is 13 amino acids. CDR3 amino acids: CASSEARGYGYTF. For the CDR3, the DNA is TGTGCCAGCAGTGAGGCCAGGGGCTATGGCTACACCTTC.

The rearrangement joins TRBV9 to TRBJ2-4; TRBD1 matches at 7 bases. CDR3 length equals 17 residues. Germline V gives CDR1 SGDLS, CDR2 YYNGEE. Unmatched junction bases numbered 6, after V lost 0 bases and J lost 0 bases. CDR3 nucleotide sequence: TGTGCCAGCAGCGTAGGAGGGGGCAGCCTAGCCAAAAACATTCAGTACTTC. Protein: CASSVGGGSLAKNIQYF. Full variable domain (rest looked up from reference TRBV9 and TRBJ2-4): DSGVTQTPKHLITATGQRVTLRCSPRSGDLSVYWYQQSLDQGLQFLIQYYNGEERAKGNILERFSAQQFPDLHSELNLSSLELGDSALYFCASSVGGGSLAKNIQYFGAGTRLSVL.

In this sample, this clone turned up a few times. The chain uses TRBV19 and TRBJ1-4; tentatively, D is TRBD1 (6 bases). CDR3 length: 12 amino acids. V lost 4 bases, J lost 11 bases, and 11 bases lay in between. Germline V lookup: CDR1 LNHDA, CDR2 SQIVND (reference sequence). In nucleotides, the CDR3 is TGTGCCAGTAGTACCAGGGGCGAGAAACTGTTTTTT. Its protein product is CASSTRGEKLFF.

The chain links TRBV10-1 to TRBJ2-3; the match to TRBD1 covers 9 bases. The CDR3 is 14 amino acids. Germline V lookup: CDR1 WNHNN, CDR2 SYGVQD (reference sequence). J lost 7 bases, V lost 3 bases, and 5 bases had no gene match. CDR3 residues: CASSDGTGTNTQYF. The CDR3 bases are TGCGCCAGCAGTGATGGGACAGGGACTAATACGCAGTATTTT.

The rearrangement links TRBV5-4 to TRBJ1-6; maybe TRBD1 (5 bases). The CDR3 spans 15 residues. The V end was cut by 1 base, the J end by 7 bases, with 12 bases between. Germline V CDR1 and CDR2: SGHNT, YYREEE (reference sequence). The CDR3 protein is CASSLLGTGNSPLHF. The DNA for the CDR3 is TGTGCCAGCAGCTTGCTAGGGACTGGCAATTCACCCCTCCACTTT. Complete variable domain (other parts from reference TRBV5-4 and TRBJ1-6): ETGVTQSPTHLIKTRGQQVTLRCSSQSGHNTVSWYQQALGQGPQFIFQYYREEENGRGNFPPRFSGLQFPNYSSELNVNALELDDSALYLCASSLLGTGNSPLHFGNGTRLTVT.

This chain uses TRBV28 with TRBJ2-7; D possibly corresponds to TRBD2 (6 bases). The CDR3 runs to 15 residues. Looked up from germline, CDR1 is MDHEN and CDR2 is SYDVKM. Trimming took 1 base from V and 0 from J, leaving 10 bases between them. The DNA for the CDR3 is TGTGCCAGCAGTTTATATGCGACTAGCTCCTACGAGCAGTACTTC. Protein: CASSLYATSSYEQYF.

The chain links TRBV6-2 or TRBV6-3 to TRBJ1-5; maybe TRBD1 (6 bases). Trimming shortened V by 6 bases and J by 12 bases, and 18 bases separated the two germline ends. The germline gives CDR1 MNHEY, CDR2 SVGEGT. The length of the CDR3 is 13 residues. The CDR3 coding sequence is TGTGCCAGCAGCGACAGGAGCGGCCCTAGCCAGCATTTT. As protein: CASSDRSGPSQHF.

This sequence joins TRBV28 and TRBJ1-2; possibly TRBD1 for D (6 bases). Trimming stripped 5 bases from V and 7 bases from J, with 17 bases between. Germline V gene sequence: CDR1 MDHEN, CDR2 SYDVKM. This CDR3 is built from 14 residues. The CDR3 DNA reads TGTGCCAGCAGTCTTATACAGGGTATAAGTGGCTACACCTTC. It encodes CASSLIQGISGYTF.

The chain employs TRBV5-1 and TRBJ1-6, with 8 bases identical to TRBD1. J was trimmed by 5 bases and V by 3 bases; bases with no gene match: 1. The CDR3 spans 14 residues. From germline, CDR1 is SGHRS and CDR2 YFSETQ. CDR3 bases: TGCGCCAGCAGCTACAGGGGGAATAATTCACCCCTCCACTTT. It translates to CASSYRGNNSPLHF.

The chain recombines TRBV3-1 (or the pseudogene TRBV3-2) with TRBJ1-3; D not certain. Germline V gives CDR1 LGHDT, CDR2 YNNKEL (reference sequence). This CDR3 contains 12 residues. Trimming removed 1 base from V and 4 bases from J, with 2 bases in between. CDR3 residues: CASSQAGNTIYF. For the CDR3, the DNA is TGTGCCAGCAGCCAAGCGGGAAACACCATATATTTT.

The chain employs TRBV12-3 or TRBV12-4 and TRBJ1-2, with 9 bases aligning to TRBD1. J gave up 8 bases and V 4 bases, and 5 bases lay outside the gene matches. There are 13 residues in the CDR3. The CDR3 DNA reads as TGTGCCAGCAGTTCCGGGACAGGGTCAGGCTACACCTTC. Residues: CASSSGTGSGYTF.

The rearrangement links TRBV19 to TRBJ1-2, with D perhaps matching TRBD1 (5 bases). The V end lost 3 bases, the J end lost 4 bases, and 12 bases lay between the germline ends. This CDR3 region has 14 residues. Germline V gene data show CDR1 as LNHDA and CDR2 as SQIVND (reference sequence). CDR3 amino acids: CASSIVEGSYGYTF. CDR3 bases: TGTGCCAGTAGTATCGTGGAGGGGTCCTATGGCTACACCTTC.

This clone turned up a few times. CDR3 amino acids: CASSPSPGGGSYNEQFF. In nucleotides, the CDR3 is TGTGCCAGCAGCCCCTCCCCGGGCGGGGGGTCCTACAATGAGCAGTTCTTC. The chain has TRBV11-3 and TRBJ2-1; 8 nucleotides line up with TRBD2. The trim removed 5 bases at V and 1 base at J, leaving 10 bases unmatched. The CDR3 loop spans 17 amino acids. The germline CDR1 and CDR2 sequences are SGHNT and YENEEA.

The V gene is TRBV10-3, the J gene TRBJ1-2; TRBD1 agrees at 9 bases. Trimming took 2 bases from V and 8 from J; bases not matched to a gene: 3. The CDR3 contains 13 residues. From germline, CDR1 is ENHRY and CDR2 SYGVKD. The CDR3 sequence is CAISEGQGTGYTF. The DNA for the CDR3 is TGTGCCATCAGTGAGGGACAGGGGACAGGCTACACCTTC.

The rearrangement joins TRBV4-3 to TRBJ2-1, with TRBD2 matching over 9 bases. The V gene's germline CDR1 is LGHNA and CDR2 YSLEER. V shed 2 bases, J shed 9 bases, and the junction held 11 bases outside the gene matches. CDR3 size: 16 residues. CDR3 sequence reads: CASSQLAGGQQGEQFF. DNA of the CDR3: TGCGCCAGCAGCCAACTTGCGGGGGGGCAGCAGGGTGAGCAGTTCTTC.

The chain recombines TRBV2 with TRBJ2-4; no definite D call. The CDR3 consists of 14 residues. Germline loops: CDR1 SNHLY, CDR2 FYNNEI. V shed 3 bases and J shed 0 bases, with 6 bases lying between them. The CDR3 sequence is CASSEAEAKNIQYF. The CDR3 nucleotides read TGTGCCAGCAGTGAGGCGGAAGCCAAAAACATTCAGTACTTC.

The rearrangement joins TRBV10-3 to TRBJ2-3, with a possible D match to TRBD2 (6 bases). This CDR3 is built from 14 residues. V lost 0 bases and J 6 bases, leaving 10 bases between the germline ends. CDR1 is ENHRY, CDR2 SYGVKD, per germline. The CDR3 sequence: CAISESFGGDTQYF. In DNA form, the CDR3 reads TGTGCCATCAGTGAGTCGTTTGGAGGGGATACGCAGTATTTT.

The CDR3: CASSLEVGNYGYTF. The CDR3 nucleotides read TGTGCCAGCAGCTTAGAAGTTGGCAACTATGGCTACACCTTC. The V call is TRBV7-2, the J call TRBJ1-2; D remains ambiguous. This CDR3 is built from 14 residues. The V end lost 1 base, the J end lost 2 bases, and 8 bases lay between the germline ends. Germline CDR1 reads SGHTA; CDR2 reads FQGNSA.

The gene calls are TRBV30 and TRBJ1-1; TRBD1 is a possible D gene (6 bases). This CDR3 has 13 amino acids. In germline, CDR1 is GTSNPN, CDR2 SVGIG (reference sequence). Trimming cost V 4 bases and J 1 base, with 10 bases left between them. The CDR3 coding sequence is TGTGCCTGGACCCGGGGACAGAACACTGAAGCTTTCTTT. Translation: CAWTRGQNTEAFF.

The V and J genes are TRBV10-3 and TRBJ1-2; 9 bases line up with TRBD1. The CDR3 has 12 residues. Germline lookup yields CDR1 ENHRY and CDR2 SYGVKD. Losses at the gene ends were 11 bases for V and 2 bases for J; bases not matched to a gene: 3. The CDR3 bases are TGTGCCGTAGGACAGGGGAACTATGGCTACACCTTC. Amino acids: CAVGQGNYGYTF.

V gene TRBV9 combines with J gene TRBJ2-7; D may be TRBD1 (6 bases). Germline V gene sequence: CDR1 SGDLS, CDR2 YYNGEE. This CDR3 is built from 14 residues. Trimming pared 4 bases from V and 6 bases from J, leaving 17 bases between. CDR3 residues: CASSPTGQYGEQYF. CDR3 sequence (DNA): TGTGCCAGCAGCCCCACCGGACAGTATGGCGAGCAGTACTTC.

The V call is TRBV3-1 (or the pseudogene TRBV3-2), the J call TRBJ1-2; TRBD1 matches at 12 bases. J lost 10 bases, V lost 6 bases, and 9 bases had no gene match. The CDR3 has 14 residues. In germline, CDR1 is LGHDT, CDR2 YNNKEL (reference sequence). The CDR3 loop is CASSSWDRGPVYTF. In DNA, the CDR3 is TGTGCCAGCAGTAGCTGGGACAGGGGGCCTGTCTACACCTTC.

This clone appeared a few times. The V and J genes are TRBV19 and TRBJ1-1; 7 bases match TRBD1. From germline, CDR1 is LNHDA and CDR2 SQIVND (reference sequence). With 7 bases clipped from V and 7 bases from J, the junction kept 9 bases outside the gene matches. The CDR3 is 13 amino acids. The CDR3 DNA reads TGTGCCAGTACTCACGACAGGGCGGGTGAAGCTTTCTTT. It codes for CASTHDRAGEAFF. Full variable domain (rest looked up from reference TRBV19 and TRBJ1-1): DGGITQSPKYLFRKEGQNVTLSCEQNLNHDAMYWYRQDPGQGLRLIYYSQIVNDFQKGDIAEGYSVSREKKESFPLTVTSAQKNPTAFYLCASTHDRAGEAFFGQGTRLTVV.

The sample holds one count of this clone. Other DNA sequences in the same sample also yield this CDR3. The rearrangement uses TRBV18 and TRBJ1-4, with 11 positions matching TRBD1. The V gene's germline CDR1 is KGHSH and CDR2 LQKENI. The CDR3 is 15 residues long. With V trimmed by 0 bases and J by 8 bases, 2 bases remained unmatched. The CDR3 reads CASSPPGQGGEKLFF. The CDR3 DNA reads as TGTGCCAGCTCACCACCGGGACAGGGGGGAGAAAAACTGTTTTTT.

The chain carries TRBV7-2 and TRBJ1-3; D ambiguous. Germline V gene sequence: CDR1 SGHTA, CDR2 FQGNSA. V lost 6 bases, J lost 0 bases, and 15 bases lay in between. The CDR3 contains 16 residues. CDR3 region: CASSRVLRFSGNTIYF. DNA for the CDR3: TGTGCCAGCAGTCGAGTTCTCCGATTCTCTGGAAACACCATATATTTT.

This clone was picked up a small number of times. The gene calls are TRBV10-3 and TRBJ1-5; a weak D match, TRBD1 (5 bases). CDR1 is ENHRY and CDR2 is SYGVKD in the germline V gene. The CDR3 loop spans 15 amino acids. The V gene lost 2 bases and the J gene lost 4 bases, with 12 bases spanning the gap. The chain's CDR3 is CAISERGGGNQPQHF. The DNA of the CDR3 is TGTGCCATCAGTGAGCGTGGGGGGGGGAATCAGCCCCAGCATTTT.

V is TRBV27 and J is TRBJ2-7, with 8 bases aligning to TRBD1. The CDR3 length is 15 residues. Unmatched junction bases numbered 11, after V lost 7 bases and J lost 3 bases. Germline CDR1 MNHEY, CDR2 SMNVEV (reference sequence). CDR3 nucleotides: TGTGCCAGCAAAAGACAGGGGTCGGACGTCTACGAGCAGTACTTC. Translating gives CASKRQGSDVYEQYF.

The genes are TRBV6-1 and TRBJ1-1, with D uncertain. This CDR3 has 14 amino acids. V was shortened by 3 bases and J by 1 base, with 9 bases between the two germline ends. Germline lookup yields CDR1 MNHNS and CDR2 SASEGT. The CDR3 region has the DNA TGTGCCAGCAGTGAGGGCAGGTCGAACACTGAAGCTTTCTTT. This gives the protein CASSEGRSNTEAFF.

This chain joins TRBV12-3 or TRBV12-4 and TRBJ1-1, with no clear D. Trimming stripped 5 bases from V and 1 base from J, with 8 bases between. The length of the CDR3 is 13 residues. In DNA, the CDR3 is TGTGCCAGCAGTCGCGGCAGGAACACTGAAGCTTTCTTT. This sequence encodes CASSRGRNTEAFF.

The chain carries TRBV24-1 and TRBJ1-1, with a weak D call TRBD1 (6 bases). The CDR3 covers 12 residues. Germline V gives CDR1 KGHDR, CDR2 SFDVKD. The V end was cut by 4 bases, the J end by 9 bases, with 11 bases between. In nucleotides, the CDR3 is TGTGCCACCAGTGAAGGAGGACAGCAAGCTTTCTTT. It codes for CATSEGGQQAFF.

The chain has TRBV5-6 and TRBJ1-2; tentative D call: TRBD1 (6 bases). V dropped 3 bases and J dropped 3 bases, with 9 bases sitting between them. Germline V lookup: CDR1 SGHDT, CDR2 YYEEEE. This CDR3 contains 13 residues. The CDR3 here is CASSSDSDYGYTF. CDR3 sequence (DNA): TGTGCCAGCAGCTCGGACAGTGACTATGGCTACACCTTC.

This chain connects TRBV30 to TRBJ1-2, with 8 bases identical to TRBD1. CDR1 GTSNPN and CDR2 SVGIG come from the germline V gene (reference sequence). The junction had 5 bases not matched to a gene; V was cut back by 1 base and J by 7 bases. The CDR3 contains 13 residues. As DNA, the CDR3 is TGTGCCTGGAGTGACACCGGGACAGGTGGCTACACCTTC. It specifies CAWSDTGTGGYTF.